The text below deals with one T cell receptor beta chain. Its antigen target is currently unknown. Base quality data are lacking; no much larger clone is found one base away. The CDR3 covers 16 residues, taking in both the cysteine and the phenylalanine. Here the CDR3 DNA is all that survives: 48 bases in frame from base 1. The CDR1 and CDR2 encoded by the germline V gene are SNHLY and FYNNEI. Trimming leaves V shorter by 5 bases and J shorter by 0 bases, with the junction holding 8 bases beyond the gene matches. TCRbeta CDR3 regions were amplified from genomic DNA by means of the immunoSEQ Assay, a bias-controlled multiplex PCR. Under the source paper's analysis protocol: Within the assay, amplification of reference gene primers was used to estimate how many nucleated cells each sample contained. Sequence reads were collapsed and filtered to measure the absolute abundance of every unique TCRbeta CDR3 rearrangement. Productive Simpson clonality was computed per sample as the square root of Simpson's diversity index over productive rearrangements. The table was pulled from immuneACCESS by TCRdb, which kept in-frame rearrangements only. Such tables lose some clones; where checked, under half of the loss comes from unresolved V genes, and the rest has no known cause. Clone size and V and J calls were adopted from that table, with D and trimming inferred from the DNA. The sample table contains over 70,000 clones; only one count was recorded for about 88% of them. The top ten constitute roughly 9.8% of the sample.

These data come from a study of blood T cell repertoires in COVID-19 (dated by TCRdb to 2019 to 2021). In terms of the full investigation: Samples covering the acute and convalescent phases of COVID-19 were provided by collaborators in the United States, Italy and Spain. The material from the prospective study consisted of cDNA or gDNA derived from T cells, B-cell-depleted T cells, or PBMCs. Deeply sampled blood TCRbeta repertoires from subjects exposed to, actively infected with, or recovered from COVID-19 were included in the dataset. A freely available public database, intended as a resource for researchers studying the immune response to SARS-CoV-2, is where the repertoires were released. Samples came from the ongoing ImmuneRACE study (first 160 participants) plus 1,254 subjects from 6 global collaborators. Sample metadata almost always included a de-identified subject ID, COVID-19 status, age in years and sex. HLA class I and class II types, where available, came from metadata supplied by the sample provider rather than from assay-based typing. Overall results and qualifications from the work: The amount of clinical and demographic metadata varied by source and participant and was provided uncurated.

In Seattle, one collaborating source enrolled patients while the infection was active and tracked those patients longitudinally over the course of disease. Collaborating institutions collected whole blood in K2EDTA tubes following their own protocols. For TCRbeta analysis, collaborator samples were shipped as frozen whole blood, as isolated PBMCs, or as DNA extracted from either sample type. The clonotype was recovered from a man in his sixties with COVID-19, enrolled during active disease. Sequenced input: peripheral blood. The V and J genes are TRBV2 and TRBJ1-2, with 8 central nucleotides matching TRBD1. Read as DNA, the sequence is TGTGCCAGCAGTTGGACAGGGAGTTGGACTAACTATGGCTACACCTTC. This translates into CASSWTGSWTNYGYTF.